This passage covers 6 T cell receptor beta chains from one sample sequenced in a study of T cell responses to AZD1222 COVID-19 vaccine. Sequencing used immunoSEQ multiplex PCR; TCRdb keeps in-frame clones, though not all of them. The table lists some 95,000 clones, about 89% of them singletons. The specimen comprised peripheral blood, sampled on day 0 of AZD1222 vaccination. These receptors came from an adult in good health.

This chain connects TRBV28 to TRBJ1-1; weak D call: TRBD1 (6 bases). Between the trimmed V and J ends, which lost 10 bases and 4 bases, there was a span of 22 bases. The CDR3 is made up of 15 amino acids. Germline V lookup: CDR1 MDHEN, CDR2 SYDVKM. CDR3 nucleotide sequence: TGTGCCACCCAGTTTGTTCGGGGGCGCGTCACTGAAGCTTTCTTT. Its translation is CATQFVRGRVTEAFF.

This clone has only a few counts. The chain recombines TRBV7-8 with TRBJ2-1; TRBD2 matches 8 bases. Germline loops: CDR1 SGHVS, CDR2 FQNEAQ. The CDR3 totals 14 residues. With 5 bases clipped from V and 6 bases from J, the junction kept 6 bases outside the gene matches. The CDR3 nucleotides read TGTGCCAGCAGCCGAGGACTAGCCACCAATGAGCAGTTCTTC. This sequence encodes CASSRGLATNEQFF.

In DNA form, the CDR3 reads TGTGCCAGCAGTGATTCCGGGACAGGGTTAGAAGAAAAACTGTTTTTT. Translated, it gives CASSDSGTGLEEKLFF. The chain has TRBV6-1 and TRBJ1-4; 9 bases agree with TRBD1. Germline CDR1 reads MNHNS; CDR2 reads SASEGT. The CDR3 sequence is 16 residues long. Trimming removed 3 bases from V and 8 bases from J; junction bases left unmatched: 10.

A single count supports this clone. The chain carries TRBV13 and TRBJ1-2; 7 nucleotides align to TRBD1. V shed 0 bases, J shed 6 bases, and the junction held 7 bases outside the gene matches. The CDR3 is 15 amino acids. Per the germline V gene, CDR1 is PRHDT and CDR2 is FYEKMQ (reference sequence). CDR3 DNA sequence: TGTGCCAGCAGCTTAGGCCGACAGGGATACAATGGCTACACCTTC. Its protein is CASSLGRQGYNGYTF.

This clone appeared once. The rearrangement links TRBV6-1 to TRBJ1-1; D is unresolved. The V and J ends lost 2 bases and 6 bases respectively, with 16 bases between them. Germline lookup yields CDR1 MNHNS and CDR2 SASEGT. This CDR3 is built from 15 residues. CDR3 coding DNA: TGTGCCAGCAGTGAAAGGCGCGGCAGATCGGCTGAAGCTTTCTTT. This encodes CASSERRGRSAEAFF.

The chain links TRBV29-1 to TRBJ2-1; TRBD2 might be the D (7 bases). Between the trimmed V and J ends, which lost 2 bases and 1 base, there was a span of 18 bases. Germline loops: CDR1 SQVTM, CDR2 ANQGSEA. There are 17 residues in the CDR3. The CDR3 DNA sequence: TGCAGCGTTGAAATGGGGGGGCGGCGGACTTCCTACAATGAGCAGTTCTTC. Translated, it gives CSVEMGGRRTSYNEQFF.